The subject of this entry is one T cell receptor beta chain. Germline trimming cut 5 bases from V and 9 bases from J; bases unmatched to any gene: 13. The CDR3 has 16 residues. Germline V lookup: CDR1 KGHSH, CDR2 LQKENI. The method was immunoSEQ multiplex PCR; TCRdb's version includes in-frame clones alone and lacks a portion of them. This sample has 100,000 to 150,000 clones, with less than 90% found just once. The data are from a study of blood T cell repertoires in COVID-19. The rearrangement joins TRBV18 to TRBJ2-1; the match to TRBD2 covers 10 bases. Sequencing input: peripheral blood. This clonotype was sampled from a woman older than 75 with acute or convalescent COVID-19. Written as DNA, the CDR3 is TGTGCCAGCTCAGTAACCGAAGCTAGCGGGGGTACTGAGCAGTTCTTC. Its protein is CASSVTEASGGTEQFF.